These 16 T cell receptor beta chains were sequenced from one sample in a study of identical twins. One entry per CDR3 protein, called by TCRdb with MiXCR from the 5' RACE reads. Among 250,000 or so distinct CDR3 sequences listed, approximately 8% were seen once. This sample was shared with a second study, whose subject was yellow fever vaccine responses in identical twins.

Sequenced input: CD8+ T cells sorted from blood. Receptor source: a woman in her late teens or twenties in good health.

In its sample, this clonotype was seen a few times. The chain combines TRBV27 with TRBJ2-7, with a possible D match to TRBD1 (6 bases). The CDR3 totals 14 residues. The germline gives CDR1 MNHEY, CDR2 SMNVEV (reference sequence). Trimming took 8 bases from V and 0 from J, leaving 14 bases between them. The CDR3 spells CASAGTMSSYEQYF. The CDR3 coding sequence is TGTGCCAGCGCCGGGACAATGAGCTCCTACGAGCAGTACTTC.

This clonotype was observed at least ten times. This chain uses TRBV12-3 or TRBV12-4 with TRBJ2-5; TRBD1 matches 8 bases. The CDR3 spans 16 residues. The V gene end was trimmed by 1 base and the J gene end by 0 bases; junction bases not matched to a gene: 4. DNA for the CDR3: TGTGCCAGCAGTTTAGAGGGACAGGCCTACCAAGAGACCCAGTACTTC. Protein sequence: CASSLEGQAYQETQYF.

This clonotype was observed once. This chain uses TRBV6-1 with TRBJ1-1, with D possibly matching TRBD1 (5 bases). This CDR3 is 15 amino acids long. Germline assignment: CDR1 MNHNS and CDR2 SASEGT. Trimming removed 7 bases from V and 4 bases from J, with 19 bases in between. CDR3 region: CASIDGPRRGTEAFF. Written as DNA, the CDR3 is TGTGCCAGCATCGACGGGCCGAGGAGGGGCACTGAAGCTTTCTTT.

Only a few counts were recorded for this clonotype. The J gene is TRBJ2-6, the V gene TRBV7-9; 10 bases align to TRBD1. Germline V lookup: CDR1 SEHNR, CDR2 FQNEAQ (reference sequence). The CDR3 is made up of 17 amino acids. Losses at the gene ends were 5 bases for V and 2 bases for J; bases not matched to a gene: 6. This chain's CDR3 is CASSESGTGAGANVLTF. CDR3 in DNA: TGTGCCAGCAGCGAATCCGGGACAGGGGCTGGGGCCAACGTCCTGACTTTC.

This clonotype was seen repeatedly, ten times or more. V gene TRBV15 combines with J gene TRBJ2-1, with D unresolved. Germline values: CDR1 LNHNV, CDR2 YYDKDF (reference sequence). The CDR3 is made up of 15 amino acids. V was pared by 0 bases and J by 5 bases, with 11 bases between. The CDR3 bases are TGTGCCACCAGCAGAGAAGGCGTCTACCACAATGAGCAGTTCTTC. It translates to CATSREGVYHNEQFF.

In this sample, this clonotype turned up a few times. This CDR3 is CASSQTSGTYEQYF. The CDR3 DNA is TGTGCCAGCAGCCAGACTAGCGGAACCTACGAGCAGTACTTC. This sequence joins TRBV4-2 and TRBJ2-7; 9 positions match TRBD2. The germline gives CDR1 LGHNA, CDR2 YNFKEQ. J lost 2 bases, V lost 3 bases, and 2 bases had no gene match. The CDR3 has 14 residues.

This clonotype has only a few counts. The chain employs TRBV7-9 and TRBJ2-7; 9 bases are shared with TRBD2. Germline values: CDR1 SEHNR, CDR2 FQNEAQ (reference sequence). This CDR3 comprises 15 residues. Trimming at V came to 2 bases and at J to 4 bases, leaving 6 bases not matched to a gene. The CDR3 sequence is CASSLIVAGAYEQYF. The CDR3, as DNA: TGTGCCAGCAGCTTAATTGTAGCGGGGGCTTACGAGCAGTACTTC.

This clonotype was counted a few times. The rearrangement uses TRBV20-1 and TRBJ1-1; no definite D call. The CDR3 length is 14 residues. Per germline, CDR1 DFQATT and CDR2 SNEGSKA (reference sequence). The germline V and J ends were trimmed by 0 bases and 1 base, with 9 bases remaining between them. The CDR3 here is CSARDRAGNTEAFF. In DNA, the CDR3 is TGCAGTGCTAGAGATAGGGCAGGGAACACTGAAGCTTTCTTT.

The chain joins TRBV27 to TRBJ2-1; TRBD1 agrees at 9 bases. Per germline, CDR1 MNHEY and CDR2 SMNVEV (reference sequence). The junction had 16 bases not matched to a gene; V was cut back by 4 bases and J by 9 bases. The CDR3 is made up of 17 amino acids. The CDR3 nucleotides are TGTGCCAGCAGTTCAGGGACAGGGAGTGCCCTTTACCGTGAGCAGTTCTTC. Its translation is CASSSGTGSALYREQFF.

The chain joins TRBV5-5 to TRBJ2-1, with D maybe TRBD2 (5 bases). The CDR3 has 15 residues. V gave up 2 bases and J gave up 8 bases, with 17 bases separating them. Germline loops: CDR1 SGHKS, CDR2 YYEKEE (reference sequence). CDR3 sequence (DNA): TGTGCCAGCAGCTTCGTGTTAGCGACGGTCTATGAGCAGTTCTTC. Amino acid sequence: CASSFVLATVYEQFF.

This clonotype came up many times. V is TRBV12-3 or TRBV12-4 and J is TRBJ2-7; 8 bases map to TRBD2. There are 14 residues in the CDR3. Losses at the gene ends were 5 bases for V and 2 bases for J; bases not matched to a gene: 5. In DNA, the CDR3 is TGTGCCAGCAGTCCTAGCGGGTCTGCCTACGAGCAGTACGTC. This translates into CASSPSGSAYEQYV.

This clonotype has more than one count but fewer than ten. The chain employs TRBV12-3 or TRBV12-4 and TRBJ2-7, with 14 bases lining up with TRBD2. There are 14 residues in the CDR3. J gave up 10 bases and V 1 base, and 3 bases lay outside the gene matches. The CDR3 protein is CASSLGLAGGLQYV. The CDR3 nucleotides are TGTGCCAGCAGTTTAGGACTAGCGGGGGGGCTCCAGTACGTC.

In this sample, this clonotype turned up a few times. The genes are TRBV12-3 or TRBV12-4 and TRBJ1-1; a possible D gene is TRBD1 (5 bases). V lost 5 bases, J lost 0 bases, and 16 bases lay in between. The CDR3 sequence is 16 residues long. The CDR3 sequence is CASSPKGRYLNTEAFF. Here the CDR3 DNA reads TGTGCCAGCAGTCCCAAGGGACGGTATTTGAACACTGAAGCTTTCTTT.

This clonotype was seen repeatedly, ten times or more. This chain links TRBV24-1 with TRBJ2-3, with D possibly called TRBD1 or TRBD2 (5 bases each). The V end lost 7 bases, the J end lost 7 bases, and 20 bases lay between the germline ends. The CDR3 runs to 15 residues. Germline V lookup: CDR1 KGHDR, CDR2 SFDVKD. CDR3 nucleotides: TGTGCCACCAGCCAACCAGGGATTTCGGGACATACGCAGTATTTT. Encoded protein: CATSQPGISGHTQYF.

This clonotype was seen at least ten times. The chain joins TRBV29-1 to TRBJ1-2, with no clear D. V shed 1 base and J shed 6 bases, with 12 bases lying between them. CDR1 SQVTM and CDR2 ANQGSEA come from the germline V gene. The CDR3 spans 13 residues. This CDR3 is CSVEGSGGNGYTF. CDR3 nucleotides: TGCAGCGTTGAAGGTTCGGGCGGAAATGGCTACACCTTC. The full variable domain, in which reference TRBV29-1 and TRBJ1-2 provide the parts outside the CDR3, is SAVISQKPSRDICQRGTSLTIQCQVDSQVTMMFWYRQQPGQSLTLIATANQGSEATYESGFVIDKFPISRPNLTFSTLTVSNMSPEDSSIYLCSVEGSGGNGYTFGSGTRLTVV.

In this sample, this clonotype turned up many times. The genes are TRBV6-5 and TRBJ2-3; 13 bases match TRBD2. The CDR3 has 17 amino acids. The germline V gene encodes CDR1 MNHEY and CDR2 SVGAGI. After removal of 4 bases from V and 4 bases from J, the junction contained 8 bases not matched to a gene. The CDR3 loop reads CASSSPSTSGGPDTQYF. The DNA for the CDR3 is TGTGCCAGCAGTTCACCCTCGACTAGCGGGGGGCCAGATACGCAGTATTTT.